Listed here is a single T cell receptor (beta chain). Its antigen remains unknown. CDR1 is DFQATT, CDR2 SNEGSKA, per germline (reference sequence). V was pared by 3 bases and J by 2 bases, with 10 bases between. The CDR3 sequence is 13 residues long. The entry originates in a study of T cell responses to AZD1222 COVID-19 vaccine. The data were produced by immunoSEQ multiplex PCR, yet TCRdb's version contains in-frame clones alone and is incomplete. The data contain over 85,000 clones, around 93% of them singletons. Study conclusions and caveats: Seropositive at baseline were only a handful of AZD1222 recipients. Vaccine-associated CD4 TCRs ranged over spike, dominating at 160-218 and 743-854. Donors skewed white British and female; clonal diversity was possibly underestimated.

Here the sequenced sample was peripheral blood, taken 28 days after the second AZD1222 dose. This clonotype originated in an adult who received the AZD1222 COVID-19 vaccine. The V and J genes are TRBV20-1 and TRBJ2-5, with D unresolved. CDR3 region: CSASPAGQETQYF. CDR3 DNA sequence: TGCAGTGCTAGTCCTGCAGGACAAGAGACCCAGTACTTC.